The sequence of this T cell receptor (beta chain) was determined in a study of shared clonotypes between healthy human individuals. The study, taken as a whole, reports: In having few donors, the study represented limited genetic and exposure-history diversity. Larger estimated richness was generally recorded for naive subsets relative to memory subsets.

In the case of this clone: Its target is unknown.

Per germline, CDR1 SGHTA and CDR2 FQGNSA. The CDR3 loop spans 13 amino acids. V lost 4 bases and J 2 bases, leaving 8 bases between the germline ends. Every one of the donors was a Caucasian adult that lived in Nashville, Tennessee. Both subsets, CD45RA+ naive and CD45RA-negative memory, were split from the CD4+ cells. Assay: immunoSEQ multiplex PCR; the TCRdb copy retains only in-frame clones and omits some. This table holds approximately 340,000 clones, around two thirds found once. The receptor was derived from a man younger than 45 in good health. The chain is built from TRBV7-2 and TRBJ1-2; no reliable D call. Sequenced material: memory CD4+ T cells sorted from blood. Stated subset: CD45RA-negative fraction. The CDR3 DNA reads as TGTGCCAGCAGCTCCCTCCAGAACTATGGCTACACCTTC. Protein sequence: CASSSLQNYGYTF.